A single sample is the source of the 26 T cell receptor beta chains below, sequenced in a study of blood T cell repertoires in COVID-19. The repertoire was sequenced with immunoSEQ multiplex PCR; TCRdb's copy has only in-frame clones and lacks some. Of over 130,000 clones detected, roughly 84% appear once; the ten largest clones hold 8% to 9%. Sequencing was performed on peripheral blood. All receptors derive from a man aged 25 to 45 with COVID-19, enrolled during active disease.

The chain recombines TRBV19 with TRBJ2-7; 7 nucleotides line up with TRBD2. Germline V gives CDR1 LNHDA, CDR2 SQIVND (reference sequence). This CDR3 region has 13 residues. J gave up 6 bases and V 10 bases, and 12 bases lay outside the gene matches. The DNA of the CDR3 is TGTGCCACCTGGCCGGGGGGAGCTACCGAGCAGTACTTC. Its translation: CATWPGGATEQYF.

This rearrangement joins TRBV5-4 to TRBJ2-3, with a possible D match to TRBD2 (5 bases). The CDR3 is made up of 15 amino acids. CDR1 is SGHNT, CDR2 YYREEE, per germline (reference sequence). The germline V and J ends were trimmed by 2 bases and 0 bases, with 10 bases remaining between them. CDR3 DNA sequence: TGTGCCAGCAGCTTAGCGGTCTCCAGCACAGATACGCAGTATTTT. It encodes CASSLAVSSTDTQYF.

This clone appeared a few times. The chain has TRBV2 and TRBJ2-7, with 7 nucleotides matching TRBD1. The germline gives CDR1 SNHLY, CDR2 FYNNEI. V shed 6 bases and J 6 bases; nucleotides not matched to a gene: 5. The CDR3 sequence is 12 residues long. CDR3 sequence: CASRRQGPEQYF. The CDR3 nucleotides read TGTGCCAGCAGGCGACAGGGACCCGAGCAGTACTTC.

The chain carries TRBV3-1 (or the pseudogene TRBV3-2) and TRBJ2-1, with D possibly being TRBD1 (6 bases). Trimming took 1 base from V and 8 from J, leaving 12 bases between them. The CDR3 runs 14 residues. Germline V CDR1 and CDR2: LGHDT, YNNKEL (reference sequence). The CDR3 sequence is CASSQGQGFYEQFF. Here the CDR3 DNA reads TGTGCCAGCAGCCAAGGTCAGGGGTTCTATGAGCAGTTCTTC.

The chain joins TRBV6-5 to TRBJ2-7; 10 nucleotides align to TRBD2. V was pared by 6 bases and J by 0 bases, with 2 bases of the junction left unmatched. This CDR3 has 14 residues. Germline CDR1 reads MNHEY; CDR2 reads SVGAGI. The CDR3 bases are TGTGCCAGCAGGAGCGGGAGGGCCTCCTACGAGCAGTACTTC. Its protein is CASRSGRASYEQYF.

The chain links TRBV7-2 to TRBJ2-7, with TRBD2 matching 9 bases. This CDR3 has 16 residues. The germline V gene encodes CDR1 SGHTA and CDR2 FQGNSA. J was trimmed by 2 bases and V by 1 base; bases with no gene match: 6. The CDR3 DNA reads TGTGCCAGCAGCTTAGAGGGTGGCGGGAGGGCCTACGAGCAGTACTTC. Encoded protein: CASSLEGGGRAYEQYF.

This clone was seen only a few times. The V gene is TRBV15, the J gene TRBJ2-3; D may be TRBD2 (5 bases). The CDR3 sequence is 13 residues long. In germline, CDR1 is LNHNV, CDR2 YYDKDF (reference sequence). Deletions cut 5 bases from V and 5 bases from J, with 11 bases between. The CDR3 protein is CATSRAAEDTQYF. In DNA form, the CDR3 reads TGTGCCACCAGCCGGGCAGCGGAAGATACGCAGTATTTT.

CDR3 nucleotide sequence: TGTGCCAGCTCTTATAGGGTGGGGACTAGCGGGAGGTACAACGAGCAGTACTTC. It encodes CASSYRVGTSGRYNEQYF. V is TRBV7-2 and J is TRBJ2-7; 15 bases match TRBD2. The CDR3 has 18 residues. Trimming removed 8 bases from V and 5 bases from J; junction bases left unmatched: 16. CDR1 and CDR2 (germline): SGHTA, FQGNSA.

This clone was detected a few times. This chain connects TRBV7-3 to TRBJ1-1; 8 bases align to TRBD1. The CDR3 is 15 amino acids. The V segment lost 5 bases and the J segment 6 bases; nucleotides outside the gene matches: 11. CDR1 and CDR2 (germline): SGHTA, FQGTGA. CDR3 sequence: CASSATGTGGAEAFF. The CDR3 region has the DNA TGTGCCAGCAGCGCTACAGGGACAGGCGGGGCTGAAGCTTTCTTT. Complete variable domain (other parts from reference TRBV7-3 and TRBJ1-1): GAGVSQTPSNKVTEKGKYVELRCDPISGHTALYWYRQSLGQGPEFLIYFQGTGAADDSGLPNDRFFAVRPEGSVSTLKIQRTERGDSAVYLCASSATGTGGAEAFFGQGTRLTVV.

CDR3 sequence: CASRDSRGPDNEQFF. The DNA for the CDR3 is TGTGCCAGCAGGGACTCTAGAGGCCCGGACAATGAGCAGTTCTTC. The rearrangement links TRBV2 to TRBJ2-1; tentatively, D is TRBD2 (5 bases). CDR3 length: 15 residues. Germline V gene sequence: CDR1 SNHLY, CDR2 FYNNEI. V was shortened by 6 bases and J by 5 bases, with 17 bases between the two germline ends.

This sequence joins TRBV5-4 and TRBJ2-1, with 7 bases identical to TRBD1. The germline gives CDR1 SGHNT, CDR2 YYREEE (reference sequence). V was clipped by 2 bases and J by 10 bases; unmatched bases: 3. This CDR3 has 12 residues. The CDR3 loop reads CASSLTGAEQFF. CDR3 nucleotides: TGTGCCAGCAGCTTAACAGGGGCCGAGCAGTTCTTC.

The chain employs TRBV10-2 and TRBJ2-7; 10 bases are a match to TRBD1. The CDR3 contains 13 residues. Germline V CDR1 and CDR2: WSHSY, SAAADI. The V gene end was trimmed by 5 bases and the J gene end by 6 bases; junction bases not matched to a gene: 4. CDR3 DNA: TGCGCCAGCAGTCGGGACAGGGGAAGCGAGCAGTACTTC. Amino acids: CASSRDRGSEQYF.

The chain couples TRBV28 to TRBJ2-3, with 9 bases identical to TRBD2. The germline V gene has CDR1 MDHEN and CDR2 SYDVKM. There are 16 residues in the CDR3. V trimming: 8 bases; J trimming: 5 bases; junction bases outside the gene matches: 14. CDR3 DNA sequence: TGTGCCAGCCAAATGGGTAGCGGGAGAGCCGGAGATACGCAGTATTTT. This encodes CASQMGSGRAGDTQYF. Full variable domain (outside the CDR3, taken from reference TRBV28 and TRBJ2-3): DVKVTQSSRYLVKRTGEKVFLECVQDMDHENMFWYRQDPGLGLRLIYFSYDVKMKEKGDIPEGYSVSREKKERFSLILESASTNQTSMYLCASQMGSGRAGDTQYFGPGTRLTVL.

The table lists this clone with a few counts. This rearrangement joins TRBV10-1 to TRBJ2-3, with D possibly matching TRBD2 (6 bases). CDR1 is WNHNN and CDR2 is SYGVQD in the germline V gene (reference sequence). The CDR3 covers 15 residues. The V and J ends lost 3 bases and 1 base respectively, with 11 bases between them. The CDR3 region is CASSDGGGGTDTQYF. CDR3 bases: TGCGCCAGCAGTGATGGGGGAGGCGGCACAGATACGCAGTATTTT.

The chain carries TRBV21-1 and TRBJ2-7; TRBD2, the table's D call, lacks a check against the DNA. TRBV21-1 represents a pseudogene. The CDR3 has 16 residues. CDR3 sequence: CASSKVWASGRGEQYF. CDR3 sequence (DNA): TGTGCCAGCAGCAAAGTGTGGGCTAGCGGGAGGGGGGAGCAGTACTTC.

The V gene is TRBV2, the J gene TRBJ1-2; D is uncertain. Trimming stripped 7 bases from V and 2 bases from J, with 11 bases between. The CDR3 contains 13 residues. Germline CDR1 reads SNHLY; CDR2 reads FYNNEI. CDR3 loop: CASKLVRNYGYTF. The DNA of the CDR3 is TGTGCCAGCAAATTAGTCAGGAACTATGGCTACACCTTC.

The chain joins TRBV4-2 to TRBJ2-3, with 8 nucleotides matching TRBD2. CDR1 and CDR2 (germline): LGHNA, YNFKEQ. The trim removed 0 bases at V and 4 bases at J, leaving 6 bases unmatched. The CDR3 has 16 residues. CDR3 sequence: CASSQEAAAGADTQYF. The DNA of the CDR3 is TGTGCCAGCAGCCAAGAAGCGGCAGCGGGGGCAGATACGCAGTATTTT.

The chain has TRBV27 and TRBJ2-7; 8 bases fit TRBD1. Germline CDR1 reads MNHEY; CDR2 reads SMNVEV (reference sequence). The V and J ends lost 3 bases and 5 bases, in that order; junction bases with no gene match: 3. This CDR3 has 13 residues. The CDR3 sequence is CASSFGQGNEQYF. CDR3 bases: TGTGCCAGCAGTTTCGGACAGGGAAACGAGCAGTACTTC.

CDR3: CASSPGGGVGYTF. CDR3 coding DNA: TGTGCCAGCAGCCCAGGGGGAGGCGTTGGCTACACCTTC. The gene calls are TRBV5-5 and TRBJ1-2; 7 positions agree with TRBD1. Germline V CDR1 and CDR2: SGHKS, YYEKEE (reference sequence). The CDR3 totals 13 residues. The J segment lost 7 bases and the V segment lost 4 bases, leaving 7 bases of the junction unmatched.

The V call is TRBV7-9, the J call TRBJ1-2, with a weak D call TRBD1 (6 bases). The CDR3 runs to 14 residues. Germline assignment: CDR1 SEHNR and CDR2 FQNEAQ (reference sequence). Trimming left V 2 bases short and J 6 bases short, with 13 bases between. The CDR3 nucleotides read TGTGCCAGCAGCTTAAATGGGCACAGGGATGGCTACACCTTC. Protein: CASSLNGHRDGYTF.

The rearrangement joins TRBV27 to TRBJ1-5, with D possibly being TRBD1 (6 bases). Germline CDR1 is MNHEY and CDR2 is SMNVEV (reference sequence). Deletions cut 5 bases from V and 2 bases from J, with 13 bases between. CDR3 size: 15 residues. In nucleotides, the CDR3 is TGTGCCAGCAGTCTGGGAACAGGGCGCAATCAGCCCCAGCATTTT. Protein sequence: CASSLGTGRNQPQHF.

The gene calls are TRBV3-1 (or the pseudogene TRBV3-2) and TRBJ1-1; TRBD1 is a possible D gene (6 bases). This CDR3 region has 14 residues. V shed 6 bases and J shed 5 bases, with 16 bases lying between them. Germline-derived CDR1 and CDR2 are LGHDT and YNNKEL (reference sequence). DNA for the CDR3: TGTGCCAGCAGACCACAGGGCGGAACGACTGAAGCTTTCTTT. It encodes CASRPQGGTTEAFF.

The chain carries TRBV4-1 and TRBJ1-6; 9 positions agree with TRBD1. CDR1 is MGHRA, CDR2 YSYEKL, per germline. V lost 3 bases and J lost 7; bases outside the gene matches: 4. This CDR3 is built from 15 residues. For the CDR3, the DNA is TGCGCCAGCAGCCATAGAGACAGGGGGAATTCACCCCTCCACTTT. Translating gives CASSHRDRGNSPLHF.

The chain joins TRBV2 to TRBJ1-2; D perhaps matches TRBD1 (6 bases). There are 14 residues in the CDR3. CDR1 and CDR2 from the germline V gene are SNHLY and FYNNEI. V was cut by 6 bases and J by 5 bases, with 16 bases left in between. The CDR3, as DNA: TGTGCCAGCAGCTCAGGGGTCGGACGATATGGCTACACCTTC. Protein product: CASSSGVGRYGYTF.

The CDR3: CASSQGQGDQPQHF. The DNA of the CDR3 is TGTGCCAGCAGCCAGGGACAGGGGGATCAGCCCCAGCATTTT. The chain is built from TRBV9 and TRBJ1-5, with 11 bases fitting TRBD1. CDR3 length: 14 residues. The V segment lost 4 bases and the J segment 5 bases; nucleotides outside the gene matches: 2. Germline CDR1 is SGDLS and CDR2 is YYNGEE.

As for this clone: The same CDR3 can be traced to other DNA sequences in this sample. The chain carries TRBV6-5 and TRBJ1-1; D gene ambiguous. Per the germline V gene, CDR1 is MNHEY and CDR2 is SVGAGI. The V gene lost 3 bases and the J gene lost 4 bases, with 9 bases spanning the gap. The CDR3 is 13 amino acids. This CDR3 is CASSYMGGTEAFF. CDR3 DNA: TGTGCCAGCAGTTATATGGGAGGCACTGAAGCTTTCTTT.